These T cell receptor beta chains were read from a single sample in a study of graft-versus-host responses after intestinal transplantation. Sequencing was performed with immunoSEQ multiplex PCR; in TCRdb, only in-frame clones are kept and a portion is missing. Among about 91,000 clones listed, approximately 90% were seen once. No antigen has been assigned to these receptors. The sequencing here drew on unstimulated CD4+ T cells sorted from spleen or lymph node cells, taken before transplant. The receptors stem from a human donor who was the organ donor for an intestinal transplant. Each CDR3 is given with its conserved first and last residue. Fields, in order: clone size, D gene, J gene, V gene, CDR3 protein, CDR3 DNA. The D gene is left open where the match is weak. Clone size is not always given. Where it is, it says once, few, many or a class for expanded clones.

>-|-|TRBJ1-6|TRBV2
CASSLDRPDGSPLHF
TGTGCCAGCAGTCTAGACAGACCCGATGGGTCACCCCTCCACTTT
>-|-|TRBJ2-3|TRBV4-1
CASSQDLGPVRTQYF
TGCGCCAGCAGCCAAGATCTGGGGCCGGTCCGAACGCAGTATTTT
>-|TRBD1|TRBJ2-1|TRBV6-6
CASSSRSQGGNDEQFF
TGTGCCAGCAGTTCGAGGTCACAGGGGGGTAATGATGAGCAGTTCTTC
>-|-|TRBJ2-1|TRBV6-1
CATTIGGGTNEQFF
TGTGCCACTACTATAGGAGGAGGCACGAATGAGCAGTTCTTC
>-|TRBD2|TRBJ2-3|TRBV28
CASSLRGRVLSTDTQYF
TGTGCCAGCAGTTTACGCGGGAGGGTCCTTAGCACAGATACGCAGTATTTT
>-|-|TRBJ2-2|TRBV7-9
CASSANRVTGELFF
TGTGCCAGCAGCGCCAACAGGGTAACCGGGGAGCTGTTTTTT
>-|TRBD2|TRBJ2-1|TRBV19
CASSLSSGSHPYNEQFF
TGTGCCAGTAGTTTGTCTAGCGGGAGTCACCCCTACAATGAGCAGTTCTTC
>-|-|TRBJ2-3|TRBV7-3
CASSLFPQRADTQYF
TGTGCCAGCAGCTTATTTCCACAACGTGCAGATACGCAGTATTTT
>-|-|TRBJ2-3|TRBV11-3
CASSSPLARTLTDTQYF
TGTGCCAGCAGCTCCCCGTTAGCCCGAACACTCACAGATACGCAGTATTTT
>-|-|TRBJ1-1|TRBV10-3
CAITGGAGTEAFF
TGTGCCATCACGGGGGGCGCAGGGACTGAAGCTTTCTTT
>few|TRBD1|TRBJ1-6|TRBV30
CAWMGQDNSPLHF
TGTGCCTGGATGGGACAGGATAATTCACCCCTCCACTTT
>-|-|TRBJ2-7|TRBV11-2
CASSLIRQVHEQYF
TGTGCCAGCAGCTTAATACGACAGGTCCACGAGCAGTACTTC
>-|TRBD1|TRBJ1-2|TRBV6-1
CASSLTGYGYTF
TGTGCCAGCAGCCTGACAGGGTATGGCTACACCTTC
>once|-|TRBJ1-5|TRBV6-1
CASSAALGNQPQHF
TGTGCCAGCAGTGCAGCCCTTGGCAATCAGCCCCAGCATTTT
>-|TRBD2|TRBJ2-3|TRBV5-1
CASSLASSSSGSTDTQYF
TGCGCCAGCAGCTTGGCCAGTTCGTCTAGCGGTAGCACAGATACGCAGTATTTT
>-|TRBD1|TRBJ1-5|TRBV19
CAGGTGYSNQPQHF
TGTGCTGGGGGGACAGGCTATAGCAATCAGCCCCAGCATTTT
>-|TRBD1|TRBJ1-4|TRBV7-2
CASSVRGQINEKLFF
TGTGCCAGCAGCGTCCGGGGACAGATTAATGAAAAACTGTTTTTT
>-|TRBD2|TRBJ2-2|TRBV5-1
CASSSTLAGPNTGELFF
TGCGCCAGCAGCTCGACCTTAGCGGGACCTAACACCGGGGAGCTGTTTTTT
>-|-|TRBJ1-1|TRBV10-3
CATRQLTTEAFF
TGTGCCACCCGACAGCTTACCACTGAAGCTTTCTTT
>-|TRBD2|TRBJ2-7|TRBV5-1
CASSLGLAGAAYEQYF
TGCGCCAGCAGCTTGGGACTAGCGGGGGCCGCGTACGAGCAGTACTTC
>-|-|TRBJ2-3|TRBV9
CASSVATGGQGRLSTDTQYF
TGTGCCAGCAGCGTAGCTACGGGTGGGCAGGGCAGATTGAGCACAGATACGCAGTATTTT
>-|TRBD1|TRBJ2-7|TRBV6-5
CASSYSDRVHYEQYF
TGTGCCAGCAGTTACTCGGACAGGGTCCACTACGAGCAGTACTTC
>-|TRBD1|TRBJ2-7|TRBV11-3
CASSLDRPGGFYEQYF
TGTGCCAGCAGCTTAGATAGGCCAGGGGGCTTCTACGAGCAGTACTTC
>-|TRBD1|TRBJ1-5|TRBV4-1
CASSQGGTVGQPQHF
TGCGCCAGCAGCCAAGGAGGGACAGTGGGGCAGCCCCAGCATTTT
>once|TRBD2|TRBJ2-3|TRBV30
CAWSRVAGGPTDTQYF
TGTGCCTGGAGTAGGGTAGCGGGAGGGCCCACAGATACGCAGTATTTT
>-|TRBD1|TRBJ1-2|TRBV18
CASSPVKGGSNYGYTF
TGTGCCAGCTCACCCGTTAAAGGGGGCTCCAACTATGGCTACACCTTC
>once|-|TRBJ2-4|TRBV9
CASSVVRGAKNIQYF
TGTGCCAGCAGCGTAGTAAGGGGAGCCAAAAACATTCAGTACTTC